This TCR beta chain was identified during a study of PD-1 blockade in mismatch repair-deficient tumors. Overall study: Patients had approximately 11 mismatch repair-deficient cancer types and were previously treated and progressing. Whole-study results and caveats: Tumor-resident clones, often absent from pretreatment blood, expanded after pembrolizumab and then contracted.

Documented time point: roughly 11-day in vitro stimulation with candidate neoantigen peptide 7. Each of six or seven ELISpot-reactive candidate peptides was used for approximately 10-day stimulation. An identically run culture lacking peptide was the fold-change baseline. CDR1 SGHRS and CDR2 YFSETQ come from the germline V gene. The CDR3 is 14 amino acids. V was shortened by 0 bases and J by 3 bases, with 10 bases between the two germline ends. Remarks on this clone: What it recognizes is unknown.

Clones were sequenced by immunoSEQ multiplex PCR, and TCRdb holds only the in-frame ones, with some missing. Seen here are several thousand clones, approximately 88% observed once, and the top ten hold less than 15%. The TCR comes from an adult with mismatch repair-deficient cancer. The chain has TRBV5-1 and TRBJ2-7; D is undetermined. The material sequenced was cells cultured in vitro, taken from a patient treated with pembrolizumab. CDR3 amino acids: CASSLDGTYYEQYF. DNA for the CDR3: TGCGCCAGCAGCTTGGATGGCACCTACTACGAGCAGTACTTC.